This T cell receptor beta chain was recorded in a study of blood T cell repertoires in COVID-19. For the study at large: Sites across the United States, Italy and Spain contributed samples from acute and convalescent COVID-19.

Methods used by the authors: Reference gene primer amplification gave estimated nucleated cell counts. Profiling relied on immunoSEQ multiplex PCR, and the TCRdb table lists in-frame clones only, not all of them. That table supplies the V and J calls and clone size; D and trimming were determined from the DNA. The sample has some 300,000 clones, around 89% seen once. It was during active infection that Seattle patients were enrolled and then longitudinally followed. From germline, CDR1 is MNHEY and CDR2 SVGAGI. The germline V and J ends were trimmed by 6 bases and 2 bases, with 10 bases remaining between them. The CDR3 covers 14 residues.

The sequenced sample consisted of peripheral blood. This receptor was taken from a woman aged 45-60 years with COVID-19, enrolled during active disease. The rearrangement joins TRBV6-5 to TRBJ2-2; D unresolved. The chain's CDR3 is CASRYTYNTGELFF. As DNA, the CDR3 is TGTGCCAGCAGGTACACTTATAACACCGGGGAGCTGTTTTTT.